The source of this TCR beta chain is a study of T cell repertoires in aging, cancer and after chemotherapy. The CDR3 totals 21 residues. Germline loops: CDR1 LGHNA, CDR2 YNFKEQ. Rearranged V-D-J TRB sequences were amplified with a mixed TRB-A/B primer pool. TCRdb analysed the multiplex PCR reads with MiXCR anew, one entry per CDR3 protein. Of over a thousand distinct CDR3 sequences in the sample, around 21% are singletons; the top ten hold 69%. TCR beta rearrangements were amplified from peripheral blood genomic DNA. This clonotype was seen just once. The junction shows a germline mismatch at one end, possibly a read error.

Specimen: blood. The rearrangement links TRBV4-2 to TRBJ2-1; 16 bases are a match to TRBD2. The clonotype was recovered from a human donor with a solid tumor. CDR3 loop: CTSSQDFPPGLAGGHWNEQFF. The CDR3 DNA reads as TGCACCAGCAGCCAAGATTTTCCACCGGGACTAGCGGGGGGGCATTGGAATGAGCAGTTCTTC.